These 18 T cell receptor beta chains originate from one sample sequenced in a study of T cells after yellow fever vaccination. TCRdb re-called the 5' RACE reads with MiXCR, one entry per CDR3 protein. Of 500,000 to 650,000 distinct CDR3 sequences listed, roughly an eighth are singletons. The specimen was PBMCs, collected on the day of the yellow fever booster vaccination. The source of these receptors is a man under 40 who received the YFV17D yellow fever vaccine.

This clonotype was seen only a few times. This sequence joins TRBV12-3 or TRBV12-4 and TRBJ2-7; a possible D gene is TRBD2 (5 bases). CDR3 size: 14 residues. V was shortened by 1 base and J by 7 bases, with 14 bases between the two germline ends. The CDR3 DNA sequence: TGTGCCAGCAGTTTAGGTGGGCCACCGGGGGAGCAGTACTTC. It is translated as CASSLGGPPGEQYF.

This clonotype appeared a few times. This chain links TRBV29-1 with TRBJ2-7; the match to TRBD2 covers 10 bases. The V gene end was trimmed by 7 bases and the J gene end by 5 bases; junction bases not matched to a gene: 11. The CDR3 spans 14 residues. CDR1 SQVTM and CDR2 ANQGSEA come from the germline V gene. The CDR3 spells CSAGAGGSLNEQYF. The CDR3 DNA sequence: TGCAGCGCTGGAGCGGGAGGGTCCCTTAACGAGCAGTACTTC.

This clonotype was detected a few times. This CDR3 is CATKGMNTEAFF. CDR3 DNA sequence: TGTGCCACCAAAGGAATGAACACTGAAGCTTTCTTT. The chain is built from TRBV6-5 and TRBJ1-1; D gene ambiguous. V shed 10 bases and J shed 0 bases, with 9 bases lying between them. The CDR3 is 12 residues long. The germline CDR1 and CDR2 sequences are MNHEY and SVGAGI.

J is TRBJ1-1 and V is TRBV29-1; D is uncertain. Germline V gene sequence: CDR1 SQVTM, CDR2 ANQGSEA. V was shortened by 6 bases and J by 3 bases, with 14 bases between the two germline ends. This CDR3 is built from 13 residues. As DNA, the CDR3 is TGCAGCGTCCTAGCCCTGAGGGACACTGAAGCTTTCTTT. It is translated as CSVLALRDTEAFF.

V usage is TRBV18 and J usage is TRBJ1-5; unclear D gene. The germline V and J ends were trimmed by 3 bases and 2 bases, with 11 bases remaining between them. The CDR3 consists of 15 residues. From germline, CDR1 is KGHSH and CDR2 LQKENI. CDR3 DNA: TGTGCCAGCTCACCGTTTCAGGTTGGCAATCAGCCCCAGCATTTT. This translates into CASSPFQVGNQPQHF.

This clonotype was found a few times. V is TRBV10-1 and J is TRBJ2-2, with a tentative D call TRBD2 (5 bases). Germline-derived CDR1 and CDR2 are WNHNN and SYGVQD (reference sequence). V dropped 3 bases and J dropped 4 bases, with 12 bases sitting between them. CDR3 length equals 15 residues. The CDR3 region is CASSDRGRGTGELFF. CDR3 nucleotide sequence: TGCGCCAGCAGTGATCGAGGGAGAGGCACCGGGGAGCTGTTTTTT.

The V gene is TRBV12-3 or TRBV12-4, the J gene TRBJ2-3, with D perhaps TRBD2 (6 bases). The CDR3 is 17 amino acids. Trimming removed 8 bases at V and 3 bases at J, with 24 bases between. The CDR3 reads CASSNTRLGSLTDTQYF. CDR3 in DNA: TGTGCCAGCTCTAATACGCGGCTCGGGAGTCTGACAGATACGCAGTATTTT.

This chain uses TRBV20-1 with TRBJ1-2, with no clear D. V lost 0 bases, J lost 4 bases, and 15 bases lay in between. The CDR3 sequence is 15 residues long. CDR1 is DFQATT and CDR2 is SNEGSKA in the germline V gene (reference sequence). The CDR3 spells CSARDGSLGGYGYTF. CDR3 bases: TGCAGTGCTAGAGATGGGTCTTTGGGCGGCTATGGCTACACCTTC.

This clonotype was seen many times. A read error may produce the germline difference seen at one junction end. The V and J genes are TRBV5-1 and TRBJ2-7; tentatively, D is TRBD2 (5 bases). CDR3 length: 14 residues. Per the germline V gene, CDR1 is SGHRS and CDR2 is YFSETQ. CDR3 bases: TGTGCCAGCAGCTTATTGGCCGGGGACTACGAGCAGTACTTC. It encodes CASSLLAGDYEQYF.

V gene TRBV7-9 combines with J gene TRBJ2-3, with 12 bases fitting TRBD2. The V segment lost 5 bases and the J segment 3 bases; nucleotides outside the gene matches: 9. CDR3 length equals 17 residues. The V gene's germline CDR1 is SEHNR and CDR2 FQNEAQ (reference sequence). CDR3 coding DNA: TGTGCCAGCAGCCCAAAGTTGACTAGCGGGAGTACAGATACGCAGTATTTT. It yields the protein CASSPKLTSGSTDTQYF.

The table lists this clonotype with a few counts. The CDR3: CASSQLGQRGWGETQYF. DNA for the CDR3: TGTGCCAGCAGCCAACTGGGACAGCGGGGATGGGGAGAGACCCAGTACTTC. J is TRBJ2-5 and V is TRBV3-1; perhaps D is TRBD1 or TRBD2 (7 bases each). V gave up 2 bases and J gave up 4 bases, with 20 bases separating them. The CDR3 is made up of 17 amino acids. CDR1 and CDR2 from the germline V gene are LGHDT and YNNKEL (reference sequence).

Only a few counts were recorded for this clonotype. The V call is TRBV12-3 or TRBV12-4, the J call TRBJ1-2, with D perhaps TRBD1 (6 bases). The CDR3 runs to 13 residues. V lost 4 bases to trimming and J lost 6 bases, with 12 bases between them. CDR3 coding DNA: TGTGCCAGCAGTTCACAGGGCAAGGATGGCTACACCTTC. It is translated as CASSSQGKDGYTF.

This clonotype was observed a few times. The V and J genes are TRBV5-4 and TRBJ2-3; 10 nucleotides match TRBD2. The CDR3 spans 15 residues. V lost 5 bases, J lost 2 bases, and 5 bases stayed unmatched. Germline V gives CDR1 SGHNT, CDR2 YYREEE (reference sequence). The CDR3 DNA reads as TGTGCCAGCAGACTAGCGGGGAGACCCACAGATACGCAGTATTTT. Translating it yields CASRLAGRPTDTQYF.

This clonotype appeared a few times. This sequence joins TRBV3-1 and TRBJ2-1; D is unresolved. The CDR3 totals 14 residues. The germline V gene encodes CDR1 LGHDT and CDR2 YNNKEL (reference sequence). V was pared by 4 bases and J by 1 base, with 8 bases between. CDR3 nucleotides: TGTGCCAGCAGCCCGAGACTTTCCTACAATGAGCAGTTCTTC. It yields the protein CASSPRLSYNEQFF.

This clonotype was observed a handful of times. The genes are TRBV18 and TRBJ2-2; D is undetermined. The CDR3 runs to 13 residues. Germline assignment: CDR1 KGHSH and CDR2 LQKENI. Deletions cut 3 bases from V and 5 bases from J, with 7 bases between. In nucleotides, the CDR3 is TGTGCCAGCTCACCCCTAGAGACCGGGGAGCTGTTTTTT. It codes for CASSPLETGELFF.

This clonotype was picked up many times. The V call is TRBV6-2 or TRBV6-3, the J call TRBJ1-1; D is uncertain. Germline CDR1 MNHEY, CDR2 SVGEGT. The CDR3 has 12 residues. Trimming removed 8 bases from V and 0 bases from J, with 7 bases in between. DNA for the CDR3: TGTGCCAGCGGAAGGATGAACACTGAAGCTTTCTTT. Translating gives CASGRMNTEAFF.

This clonotype occurred once. The chain uses TRBV10-3 and TRBJ1-1, with D perhaps TRBD1 (5 bases). CDR3 length: 14 amino acids. The V and J ends lost 7 bases and 0 bases respectively, with 12 bases between them. CDR1 and CDR2 from the germline V gene are ENHRY and SYGVKD. In DNA form, the CDR3 reads TGTGCCATCACCGACCAGGGCTTGAACACTGAAGCTTTCTTT. This codes for CAITDQGLNTEAFF.

V is TRBV7-2 and J is TRBJ2-1; D not resolved. The CDR3 is 14 residues long. V was trimmed by 3 bases and J by 8 bases, leaving 14 bases between them. From germline, CDR1 is SGHTA and CDR2 FQGNSA. The CDR3 region is CASSFLGKVHEQFF. For the CDR3, the DNA is TGTGCCAGCAGCTTCCTAGGGAAGGTGCATGAGCAGTTCTTC.